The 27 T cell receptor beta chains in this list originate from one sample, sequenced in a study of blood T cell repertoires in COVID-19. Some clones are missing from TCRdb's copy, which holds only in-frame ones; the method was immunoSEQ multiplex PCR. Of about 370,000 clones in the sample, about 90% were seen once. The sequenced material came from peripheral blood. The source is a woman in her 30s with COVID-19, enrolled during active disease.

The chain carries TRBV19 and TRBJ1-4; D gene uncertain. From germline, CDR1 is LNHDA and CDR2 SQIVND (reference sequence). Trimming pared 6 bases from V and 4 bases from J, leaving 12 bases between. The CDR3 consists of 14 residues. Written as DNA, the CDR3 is TGTGCCAGTAGGGGGTGGGAGTATAATGAAAAACTGTTTTTT. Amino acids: CASRGWEYNEKLFF.

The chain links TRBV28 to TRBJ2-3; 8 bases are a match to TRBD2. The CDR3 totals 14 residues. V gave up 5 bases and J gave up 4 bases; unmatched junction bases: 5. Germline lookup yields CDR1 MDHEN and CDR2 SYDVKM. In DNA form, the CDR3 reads TGTGCCAGCAGTCTGACGACTAGCGCAGATACGCAGTATTTT. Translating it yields CASSLTTSADTQYF.

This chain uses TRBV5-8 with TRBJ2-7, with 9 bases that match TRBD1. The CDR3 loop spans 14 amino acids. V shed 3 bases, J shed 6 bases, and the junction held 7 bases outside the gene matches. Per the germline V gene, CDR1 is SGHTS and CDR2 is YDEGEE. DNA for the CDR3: TGTGCCAGCAGCTCTGGGACAGGGTATGGCGAGCAGTACGTC. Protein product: CASSSGTGYGEQYV.

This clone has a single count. The CDR3 DNA follows: TGTGCCAGCAGCCAAGCCGGTCACTCAGCTAGTGCTGGAAACACCATATATTTT. It translates to CASSQAGHSASAGNTIYF. The chain employs TRBV9 and TRBJ1-3; no definite D call. Trimming stripped 4 bases from V and 2 bases from J, with 22 bases between. The CDR3 has 18 residues. Germline lookup yields CDR1 SGDLS and CDR2 YYNGEE.

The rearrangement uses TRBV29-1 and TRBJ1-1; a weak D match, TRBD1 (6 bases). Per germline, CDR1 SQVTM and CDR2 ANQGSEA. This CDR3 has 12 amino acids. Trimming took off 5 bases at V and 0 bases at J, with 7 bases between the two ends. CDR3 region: CSVTGLNTEAFF. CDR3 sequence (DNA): TGCAGCGTTACAGGGCTGAACACTGAAGCTTTCTTT.

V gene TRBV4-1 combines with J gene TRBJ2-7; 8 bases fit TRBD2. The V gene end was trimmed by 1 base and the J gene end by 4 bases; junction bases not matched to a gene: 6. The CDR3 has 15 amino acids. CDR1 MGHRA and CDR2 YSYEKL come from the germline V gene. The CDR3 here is CASSQAGGGTYEQYF. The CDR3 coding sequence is TGCGCCAGCAGCCAAGCCGGCGGGGGGACTTACGAGCAGTACTTC.

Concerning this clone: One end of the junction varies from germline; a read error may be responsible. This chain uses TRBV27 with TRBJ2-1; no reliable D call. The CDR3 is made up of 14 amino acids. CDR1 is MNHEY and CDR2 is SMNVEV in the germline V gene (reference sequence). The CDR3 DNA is TGTGCCAGCAGTTTATTCGACTCCTCCAATGAGCAGTTCTTC. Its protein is CASSLFDSSNEQFF.

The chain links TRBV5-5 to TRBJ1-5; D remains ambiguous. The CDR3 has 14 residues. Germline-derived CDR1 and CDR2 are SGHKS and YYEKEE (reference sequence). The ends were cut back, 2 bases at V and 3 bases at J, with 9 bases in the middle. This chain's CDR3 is CASSFRGNNQPQHF. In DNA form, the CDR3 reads TGTGCCAGCAGCTTCCGGGGTAACAATCAGCCCCAGCATTTT.

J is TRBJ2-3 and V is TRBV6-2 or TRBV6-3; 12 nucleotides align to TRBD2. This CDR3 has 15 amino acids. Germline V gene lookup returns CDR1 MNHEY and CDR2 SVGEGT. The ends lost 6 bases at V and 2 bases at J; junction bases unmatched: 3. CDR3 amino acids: CASSRLAGVTDTQYF. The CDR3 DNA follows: TGTGCCAGCAGCAGACTAGCGGGGGTCACAGATACGCAGTATTTT.

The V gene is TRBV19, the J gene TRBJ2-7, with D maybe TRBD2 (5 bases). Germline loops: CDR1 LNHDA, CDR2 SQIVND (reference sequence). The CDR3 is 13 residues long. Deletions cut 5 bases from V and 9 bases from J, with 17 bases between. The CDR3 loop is CASSEAPRRMQYF. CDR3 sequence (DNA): TGTGCCAGTAGTGAGGCTCCTCGGAGGATGCAGTACTTC. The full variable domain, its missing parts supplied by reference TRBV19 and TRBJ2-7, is DGGITQSPKYLFRKEGQNVTLSCEQNLNHDAMYWYRQDPGQGLRLIYYSQIVNDFQKGDIAEGYSVSREKKESFPLTVTSAQKNPTAFYLCASSEAPRRMQYFGPGTRLTVT.

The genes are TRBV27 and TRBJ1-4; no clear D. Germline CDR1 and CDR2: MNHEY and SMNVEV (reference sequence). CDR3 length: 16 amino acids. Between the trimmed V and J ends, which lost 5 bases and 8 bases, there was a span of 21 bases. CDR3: CASSPEPELSSEKLFF. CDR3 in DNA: TGTGCCAGCAGTCCTGAACCCGAACTTTCGTCCGAAAAACTGTTTTTT.

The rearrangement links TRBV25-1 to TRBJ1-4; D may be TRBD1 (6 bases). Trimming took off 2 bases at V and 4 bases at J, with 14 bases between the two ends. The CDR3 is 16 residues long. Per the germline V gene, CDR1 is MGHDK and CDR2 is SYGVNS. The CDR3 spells CASSEIGGAVNEKLFF. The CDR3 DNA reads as TGTGCCAGCAGTGAAATTGGGGGCGCGGTTAATGAAAAACTGTTTTTT.

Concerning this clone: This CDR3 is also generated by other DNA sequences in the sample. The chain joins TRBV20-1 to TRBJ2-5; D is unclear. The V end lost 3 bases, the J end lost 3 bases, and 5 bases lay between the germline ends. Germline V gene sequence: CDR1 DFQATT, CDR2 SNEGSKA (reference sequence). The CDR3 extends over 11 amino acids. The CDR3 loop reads CSARSEETQYF. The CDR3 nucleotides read TGCAGTGCTAGGAGTGAAGAGACCCAGTACTTC.

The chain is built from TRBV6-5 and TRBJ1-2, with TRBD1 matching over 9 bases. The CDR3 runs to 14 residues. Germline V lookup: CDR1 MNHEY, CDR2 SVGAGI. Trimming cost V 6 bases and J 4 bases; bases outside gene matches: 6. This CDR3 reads CASSRTGQGYGYTF. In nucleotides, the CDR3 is TGTGCCAGCAGCCGTACGGGACAGGGCTATGGCTACACCTTC.

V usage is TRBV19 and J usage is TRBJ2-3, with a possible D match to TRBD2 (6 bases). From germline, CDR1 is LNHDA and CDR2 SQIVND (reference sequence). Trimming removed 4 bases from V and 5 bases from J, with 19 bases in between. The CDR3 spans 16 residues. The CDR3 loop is CASSTTSGAGLDTQYF. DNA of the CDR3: TGTGCCAGTAGTACCACCTCCGGAGCGGGTCTAGATACGCAGTATTTT. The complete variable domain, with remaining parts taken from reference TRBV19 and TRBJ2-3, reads DGGITQSPKYLFRKEGQNVTLSCEQNLNHDAMYWYRQDPGQGLRLIYYSQIVNDFQKGDIAEGYSVSREKKESFPLTVTSAQKNPTAFYLCASSTTSGAGLDTQYFGPGTRLTVL.

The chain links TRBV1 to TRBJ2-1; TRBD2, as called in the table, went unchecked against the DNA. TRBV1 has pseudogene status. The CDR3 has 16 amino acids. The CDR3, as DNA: TGCACCAGCAGCCAATGTACTAGCGGCTCCTTCAATGAGCAGTTCTTC. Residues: CTSSQCTSGSFNEQFF.

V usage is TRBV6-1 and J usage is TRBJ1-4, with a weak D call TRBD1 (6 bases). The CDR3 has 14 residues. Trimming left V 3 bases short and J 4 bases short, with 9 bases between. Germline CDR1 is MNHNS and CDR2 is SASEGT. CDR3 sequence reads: CASSDRGGNEKLFF. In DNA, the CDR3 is TGTGCCAGCAGTGATAGGGGGGGTAATGAAAAACTGTTTTTT.

The CDR3 sequence is CASSGGDNYGYTF. CDR3 DNA: TGTGCCAGCTCAGGCGGGGATAACTATGGCTACACCTTC. The chain recombines TRBV18 with TRBJ1-2; D is undetermined. The germline gives CDR1 KGHSH, CDR2 LQKENI. The V gene lost 5 bases and the J gene lost 1 base, with 8 bases spanning the gap. There are 13 residues in the CDR3.

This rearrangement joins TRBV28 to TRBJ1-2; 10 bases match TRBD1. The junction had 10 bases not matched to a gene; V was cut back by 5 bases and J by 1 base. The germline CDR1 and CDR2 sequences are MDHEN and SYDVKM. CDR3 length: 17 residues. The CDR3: CASSRPGQGLVNYGYTF. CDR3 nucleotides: TGTGCCAGCAGTCGGCCGGGACAGGGGCTCGTTAACTATGGCTACACCTTC.

The CDR3 loop is CASSAYGQGRQGTQYF. CDR3 sequence (DNA): TGTGCCAGCAGCGCTTACGGACAGGGTAGGCAAGGTACGCAGTATTTT. The J gene is TRBJ2-3, the V gene TRBV7-2; TRBD1 matches at 8 bases. CDR3 length equals 16 residues. Germline-derived CDR1 and CDR2 are SGHTA and FQGNSA. The trim removed 5 bases at V and 8 bases at J, leaving 15 bases unmatched.

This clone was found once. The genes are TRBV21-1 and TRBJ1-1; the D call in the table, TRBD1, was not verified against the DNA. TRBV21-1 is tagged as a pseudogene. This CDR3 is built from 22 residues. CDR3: CASSNTPAGERGSELRHTEAFF. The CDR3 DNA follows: TGTGCCAGCAGCAACACGCCGGCAGGGGAAAGGGGGTCGGAGCTCAGACACACTGAAGCTTTCTTT.

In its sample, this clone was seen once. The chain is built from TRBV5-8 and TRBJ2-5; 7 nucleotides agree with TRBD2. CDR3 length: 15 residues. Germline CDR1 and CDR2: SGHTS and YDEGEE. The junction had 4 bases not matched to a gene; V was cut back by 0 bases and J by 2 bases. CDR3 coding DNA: TGTGCCAGCAGCTTGGCCATCGGGGGGCAAGAGACCCAGTACTTC. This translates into CASSLAIGGQETQYF.

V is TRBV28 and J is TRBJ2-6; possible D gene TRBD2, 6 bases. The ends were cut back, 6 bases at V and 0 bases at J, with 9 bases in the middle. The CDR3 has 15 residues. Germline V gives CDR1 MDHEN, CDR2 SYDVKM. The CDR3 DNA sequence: TGTGCCAGCAGGGGGGGAAGCTCTGGGGCCAACGTCCTGACTTTC. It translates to CASRGGSSGANVLTF.

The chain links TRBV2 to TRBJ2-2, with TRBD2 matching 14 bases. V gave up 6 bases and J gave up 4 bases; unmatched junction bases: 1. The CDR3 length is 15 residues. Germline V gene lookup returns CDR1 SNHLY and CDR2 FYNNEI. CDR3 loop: CASRGLAGATGELFF. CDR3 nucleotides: TGTGCCAGCAGGGGACTAGCGGGGGCCACCGGGGAGCTGTTTTTT.

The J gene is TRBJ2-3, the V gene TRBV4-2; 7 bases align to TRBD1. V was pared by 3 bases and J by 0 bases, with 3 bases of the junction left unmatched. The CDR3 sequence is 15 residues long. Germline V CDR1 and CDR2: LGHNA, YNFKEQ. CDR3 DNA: TGTGCCAGCAGCCAGGGACAGTGGAGCACAGATACGCAGTATTTT. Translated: CASSQGQWSTDTQYF.

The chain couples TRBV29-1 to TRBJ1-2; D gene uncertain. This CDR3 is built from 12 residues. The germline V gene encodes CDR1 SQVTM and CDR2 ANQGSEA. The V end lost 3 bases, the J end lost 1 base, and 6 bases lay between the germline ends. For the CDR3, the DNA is TGCAGCGTTGAGGAGGGTAACTATGGCTACACCTTC. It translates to CSVEEGNYGYTF.

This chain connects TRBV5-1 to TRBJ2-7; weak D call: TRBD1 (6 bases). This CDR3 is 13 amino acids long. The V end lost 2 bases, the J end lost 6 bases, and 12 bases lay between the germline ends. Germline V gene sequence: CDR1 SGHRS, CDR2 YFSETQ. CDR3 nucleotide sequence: TGCGCCAGCAGCTTAGAACCAGGGGCCGAGCAGTACTTC. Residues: CASSLEPGAEQYF. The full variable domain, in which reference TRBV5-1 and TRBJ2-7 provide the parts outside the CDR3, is KAGVTQTPRYLIKTRGQQVTLSCSPISGHRSVSWYQQTPGQGLQFLFEYFSETQRNKGNFPGRFSGRQFSNSRSEMNVSTLELGDSALYLCASSLEPGAEQYFGPGTRLTVT.